Below are 27 T cell receptor beta chains sequenced from a single sample in a study of response to subunit inactivated influenza vaccine. TCRdb ran MiXCR on the RT-PCR reads and lists one entry per CDR3 protein. This sample has 800,000 to 1,000,000 distinct CDR3 sequences, with 21% found just once. Sequences were derived from PBMCs from blood, sampled 5 to 6 days after vaccination. These TCRs come from a man in his fifties or sixties who received an inactivated influenza vaccine.

This clonotype came up many times. V usage is TRBV15 and J usage is TRBJ1-5; D might be TRBD1 (6 bases). The germline gives CDR1 LNHNV, CDR2 YYDKDF (reference sequence). Trimming removed 0 bases at V and 5 bases at J, with 14 bases between. The CDR3 is 16 residues long. DNA of the CDR3: TGTGCCACCAGCAGAGATCGGTCAGGGGCCCATCAGCCCCAGCATTTT. Its protein product is CATSRDRSGAHQPQHF.

The chain couples TRBV20-1 to TRBJ2-7; 11 positions match TRBD2. CDR3 size: 13 residues. Looked up from germline, CDR1 is DFQATT and CDR2 is SNEGSKA (reference sequence). The V and J ends lost 3 bases and 6 bases, in that order; junction bases with no gene match: 4. This chain's CDR3 is CSARSSGGFEQYF. The CDR3, as DNA: TGCAGTGCTAGGTCTAGCGGGGGGTTCGAGCAGTACTTC.

This chain connects TRBV2 to TRBJ2-7; no reliable D call. The germline V gene has CDR1 SNHLY and CDR2 FYNNEI. CDR3 size: 13 residues. V lost 7 bases to trimming and J lost 3 bases, with 13 bases between them. The CDR3 sequence: CASTQTVLYEQYF. CDR3 nucleotides: TGTGCCAGCACCCAGACGGTCCTCTACGAGCAGTACTTC. The variable domain in full, with the rest retrieved from reference TRBV2 and TRBJ2-7, is EPEVTQTPSHQVTQMGQEVILRCVPISNHLYFYWYRQILGQKVEFLVSFYNNEISEKSEIFDDQFSVERPDGSNFTLKIRSTKLEDSAMYFCASTQTVLYEQYFGPGTRLTVT.

This clonotype was observed a handful of times. J is TRBJ1-2 and V is TRBV6-5; perhaps TRBD1 as D (5 bases). The V gene lost 4 bases and the J gene lost 4 bases, with 19 bases spanning the gap. The CDR3 extends over 16 amino acids. CDR1 is MNHEY, CDR2 SVGAGI, per germline. The DNA for the CDR3 is TGTGCCAGCAGTTTATATCACAGGAGGGATCCCTATGGCTACACCTTC. Encoded protein: CASSLYHRRDPYGYTF.

The table lists this clonotype with a few counts. The gene calls are TRBV6-1 and TRBJ2-5, with 9 bases fitting TRBD2. Germline CDR1 MNHNS, CDR2 SASEGT. J was trimmed by 5 bases and V by 6 bases; bases with no gene match: 10. This CDR3 comprises 15 residues. The CDR3 sequence is CASRSSGGGSETQYF. In DNA, the CDR3 is TGTGCCAGCAGAAGTAGCGGGGGAGGGTCGGAGACCCAGTACTTC.

This clonotype was recorded a few times. This chain joins TRBV6-5 and TRBJ1-5; D is unresolved. Germline V gene data show CDR1 as MNHEY and CDR2 as SVGAGI. This CDR3 region has 16 residues. V lost 0 bases, J lost 2 bases, and 11 bases lay in between. The CDR3 nucleotides read TGTGCCAGCAGTTACTCGGGAGGGATGGGCAATCAGCCCCAGCATTTT. Amino acids: CASSYSGGMGNQPQHF.

V is TRBV5-1 and J is TRBJ2-1, with 10 bases matching TRBD1. J was trimmed by 7 bases and V by 1 base; bases with no gene match: 2. CDR3 size: 14 residues. From germline, CDR1 is SGHRS and CDR2 YFSETQ. The CDR3 loop is CASSLRTGGNEQFF. The DNA of the CDR3 is TGCGCCAGCAGCTTGCGGACAGGGGGTAATGAGCAGTTCTTC. The variable domain in full, with the rest retrieved from reference TRBV5-1 and TRBJ2-1, is KAGVTQTPRYLIKTRGQQVTLSCSPISGHRSVSWYQQTPGQGLQFLFEYFSETQRNKGNFPGRFSGRQFSNSRSEMNVSTLELGDSALYLCASSLRTGGNEQFFGPGTRLTVL.

The chain carries TRBV10-2 and TRBJ1-5; the D gene is possibly TRBD1 (6 bases). Germline CDR1 reads WSHSY; CDR2 reads SAAADI. CDR3 length equals 17 residues. With 2 bases removed from V and 7 bases from J, the gap between germline ends came to 21 bases. CDR3 amino acids: CASSEGGASLNKQPQHF. In DNA form, the CDR3 reads TGCGCCAGCAGTGAGGGGGGCGCAAGCCTCAATAAGCAGCCCCAGCATTTT.

This chain joins TRBV10-3 and TRBJ2-2; no clear D gene. The length of the CDR3 is 14 residues. CDR1 and CDR2 (germline): ENHRY, SYGVKD. Trimming took 7 bases from V and 3 from J, leaving 12 bases between them. CDR3 amino acids: CAIMATLDTGELFF. In nucleotides, the CDR3 is TGTGCCATCATGGCAACCCTGGACACCGGGGAGCTGTTTTTT.

This clonotype was recorded a few times. V gene TRBV12-3 or TRBV12-4 combines with J gene TRBJ1-2, with unresolved D. This CDR3 is built from 13 residues. Trimming took 3 bases from V and 6 from J, leaving 11 bases between them. CDR3 loop: CASSLGSSDGYTF. CDR3 sequence (DNA): TGTGCCAGCAGTTTGGGGTCCAGTGATGGCTACACCTTC.

The chain joins TRBV10-3 to TRBJ1-5; D not certain. Germline assignment: CDR1 ENHRY and CDR2 SYGVKD. The V and J ends lost 8 bases and 4 bases respectively, with 9 bases between them. The CDR3 loop spans 12 amino acids. CDR3 sequence reads: CAIEQPNQPQHF. The CDR3 DNA reads as TGTGCCATCGAACAACCAAATCAGCCCCAGCATTTT.

This clonotype has more than one count but fewer than ten. The V call is TRBV2, the J call TRBJ2-1; TRBD2 aligns across 8 bases. Trimming at V came to 4 bases and at J to 1 base, leaving 6 bases not matched to a gene. The CDR3 totals 16 residues. Germline-derived CDR1 and CDR2 are SNHLY and FYNNEI. The CDR3 nucleotides read TGTGCCAGCAGTGCTGTACTAGCGGTTTCCTACAATGAGCAGTTCTTC. Translated, it gives CASSAVLAVSYNEQFF.

This clonotype was detected only a few times. The chain is built from TRBV29-1 and TRBJ2-2, with 8 bases identical to TRBD1. Germline V gives CDR1 SQVTM, CDR2 ANQGSEA. The CDR3 has 15 amino acids. With V trimmed by 2 bases and J by 2 bases, 4 bases remained unmatched. CDR3 sequence: CSVEPRGRNTGELFF. In DNA, the CDR3 is TGCAGCGTTGAACCCAGGGGGCGTAACACCGGGGAGCTGTTTTTT.

The chain employs TRBV28 and TRBJ2-7; perhaps TRBD1 as D (5 bases). With 5 bases removed from V and 4 bases from J, the gap between germline ends came to 18 bases. The CDR3 has 15 residues. Germline loops: CDR1 MDHEN, CDR2 SYDVKM. The CDR3 loop is CASSLGHLGSYEQYF. The CDR3 region has the DNA TGTGCCAGCAGTCTCGGACACCTGGGAAGTTACGAGCAGTACTTC.

This clonotype has more than one count but fewer than ten. This chain links TRBV5-1 with TRBJ1-2, with D tentatively TRBD1 (5 bases). The CDR3 totals 14 residues. Germline assignment: CDR1 SGHRS and CDR2 YFSETQ. Trimming left V 2 bases short and J 7 bases short, with 15 bases between. CDR3 region: CASSFQAGKSGYTF. CDR3 coding DNA: TGCGCCAGCAGCTTCCAAGCAGGGAAAAGTGGCTACACCTTC.

The chain uses TRBV11-2 and TRBJ2-4; D not certain. Germline V gene lookup returns CDR1 SGHAT and CDR2 FQNNGV. The CDR3 runs to 12 residues. Trimming took off 0 bases at V and 10 bases at J, with 7 bases between the two ends. As DNA, the CDR3 is TGTGCCAGCAGCTTAGACCAGTATATTCAGTACTTC. It specifies CASSLDQYIQYF.

This chain links TRBV5-1 with TRBJ1-6; perhaps TRBD1 as D (5 bases). Germline assignment: CDR1 SGHRS and CDR2 YFSETQ. The ends were cut back, 0 bases at V and 16 bases at J, with 14 bases in the middle. This CDR3 comprises 13 residues. CDR3 nucleotide sequence: TGCGCCAGCAGCTTGGGTCGCTCCGAGGGGCTCCACTTT. This translates into CASSLGRSEGLHF.

The chain has TRBV6-1 and TRBJ2-7; 9 bases are a match to TRBD2. The CDR3 runs 14 residues. Trimming cost V 5 bases and J 5 bases; bases outside gene matches: 7. Germline V gene data show CDR1 as MNHNS and CDR2 as SASEGT. The CDR3: CASSQGVAGDEQYF. Here the CDR3 DNA reads TGTGCCAGCAGTCAGGGGGTAGCGGGAGACGAGCAGTACTTC.

The gene calls are TRBV29-1 and TRBJ2-7; 7 nucleotides line up with TRBD1. This CDR3 has 12 residues. V shed 4 bases and J 6 bases; nucleotides not matched to a gene: 6. Germline V lookup: CDR1 SQVTM, CDR2 ANQGSEA. CDR3 region: CSVGTGVSEQYF. The CDR3 DNA reads TGCAGCGTTGGTACAGGGGTCAGCGAGCAGTACTTC.

This clonotype was seen more than once but under ten times. The chain is built from TRBV7-9 and TRBJ2-4; D is possibly TRBD1 (6 bases). Germline CDR1 and CDR2: SEHNR and FQNEAQ (reference sequence). This CDR3 spans 14 amino acids. V was trimmed by 5 bases and J by 9 bases, leaving 17 bases between them. CDR3 sequence reads: CASSHTTGGGIQYF. The CDR3 bases are TGTGCCAGCAGCCATACGACAGGCGGTGGCATTCAGTACTTC.

The chain has TRBV29-1 and TRBJ2-1; D is undetermined. The germline V gene encodes CDR1 SQVTM and CDR2 ANQGSEA. This CDR3 has 11 residues. Trimming pared 4 bases from V and 6 bases from J, leaving 7 bases between. The chain's CDR3 is CSVGPGNEQFF. DNA for the CDR3: TGCAGCGTTGGCCCAGGCAATGAGCAGTTCTTC.

This clonotype appeared a few times. The chain uses TRBV20-1 and TRBJ2-7; 8 bases map to TRBD1. CDR3 size: 13 residues. The germline CDR1 and CDR2 sequences are DFQATT and SNEGSKA (reference sequence). V lost 6 bases and J lost 0; bases outside the gene matches: 4. CDR3 coding DNA: TGCAGTGCCTGGACAGGGCTCTCCTACGAGCAGTACTTC. Its protein product is CSAWTGLSYEQYF.

Here the CDR3 reads CATGMRPPGELFF. The CDR3 DNA reads as TGTGCCACGGGGATGCGCCCTCCCGGGGAGCTGTTTTTT. The chain uses TRBV15 and TRBJ2-2; D unclear. CDR1 and CDR2 from the germline V gene are LNHNV and YYDKDF (reference sequence). With 9 bases removed from V and 6 bases from J, the gap between germline ends came to 14 bases. This CDR3 region has 13 residues.

The V call is TRBV12-3 or TRBV12-4, the J call TRBJ2-1, with D possibly being TRBD1 (6 bases). V was clipped by 0 bases and J by 5 bases, with 14 bases between them. The CDR3 extends over 16 amino acids. CDR3 nucleotide sequence: TGTGCCAGCAGTTTAGCGCCGGTAGGGGGAAACAATGAGCAGTTCTTC. This sequence encodes CASSLAPVGGNNEQFF.

As to this clonotype: Relative to the germline gene, one junction end is altered; a read error may explain this. The rearrangement joins TRBV28 to TRBJ2-3, with D tentatively TRBD2 (5 bases). The length of the CDR3 is 15 residues. The germline V gene encodes CDR1 MDHEN and CDR2 SYDVKM. The CDR3: CARSSGGEPADTQYF. DNA of the CDR3: TGTGCCAGAAGTTCAGGTGGGGAGCCGGCAGATACGCAGTATTTT.

This clonotype was seen a handful of times. The chain carries TRBV5-8 and TRBJ1-5; unclear D gene. This CDR3 is built from 12 residues. Trimming took off 2 bases at V and 6 bases at J, with 6 bases between the two ends. Germline CDR1 reads SGHTS; CDR2 reads YDEGEE. This chain's CDR3 is CASSFDTQPQHF. In nucleotides, the CDR3 is TGTGCCAGCAGCTTCGACACTCAGCCCCAGCATTTT.

V gene TRBV7-2 combines with J gene TRBJ2-1, with no clear D. V shed 3 bases and J shed 7 bases, with 10 bases lying between them. The CDR3 consists of 13 residues. Germline loops: CDR1 SGHTA, CDR2 FQGNSA. This CDR3 reads CASSFPVENEQFF. As DNA, the CDR3 is TGTGCCAGCAGCTTCCCCGTAGAGAATGAGCAGTTCTTC.